One sample yielded the 25 T cell receptor beta chains listed below, sequenced in a study of blood T cell repertoires in COVID-19. Method: immunoSEQ multiplex PCR; TCRdb's copy keeps in-frame clones and lacks some. The data show some 400,000 clones, around 87% seen once. The specimen sequenced was peripheral blood. The receptors here all came from a woman aged 55 to 70 with COVID-19, enrolled during active disease.

The chain employs TRBV6-1 and TRBJ2-1; 8 bases are a match to TRBD1. Germline values: CDR1 MNHNS, CDR2 SASEGT. CDR3 length: 16 amino acids. V shed 4 bases, J shed 6 bases, and the junction held 11 bases outside the gene matches. In DNA form, the CDR3 reads TGTGCCAGCAGTGGGCAGGACAGGGCAGCCTTCAATGAGCAGTTCTTC. Translated, it gives CASSGQDRAAFNEQFF.

This clone has only one observation. The V and J genes are TRBV30 and TRBJ1-2; the D gene is possibly TRBD1 (6 bases). Germline values: CDR1 GTSNPN, CDR2 SVGIG (reference sequence). V dropped 4 bases and J dropped 8 bases, with 11 bases sitting between them. The CDR3 spans 11 residues. CDR3 protein: CAWKQGFGYTF. Written as DNA, the CDR3 is TGTGCCTGGAAGCAGGGGTTCGGCTACACCTTC.

This clone showed up just a few times. The chain has TRBV19 and TRBJ1-4; a possible D gene is TRBD1 (5 bases). The CDR3 totals 13 residues. Germline-derived CDR1 and CDR2 are LNHDA and SQIVND (reference sequence). V lost 5 bases and J 15 bases, leaving 19 bases between the germline ends. The CDR3 loop reads CASSPGKPGGLFF. As DNA, the CDR3 is TGTGCCAGTAGTCCGGGGAAACCGGGGGGGTTGTTTTTT.

This sequence joins TRBV9 and TRBJ2-4; the match to TRBD2 covers 15 bases. V dropped 4 bases and J dropped 7; count of bases not matched to a gene: 9. CDR3 length equals 17 residues. CDR1 is SGDLS, CDR2 YYNGEE, per germline. The CDR3 loop reads CASSPGLAGGNGNIQYF. As DNA, the CDR3 is TGTGCCAGCAGCCCGGGACTAGCGGGGGGAAACGGGAACATTCAGTACTTC.

The rearrangement joins TRBV30 to TRBJ2-5; D may be TRBD1 (5 bases). V was pared by 2 bases and J by 1 base, with 11 bases between. The germline V gene has CDR1 GTSNPN and CDR2 SVGIG (reference sequence). This CDR3 region has 14 residues. CDR3 nucleotides: TGTGCCTGGAGTAAACAGGTCCTCCAAGAGACCCAGTACTTC. Translated: CAWSKQVLQETQYF.

This chain links TRBV2 with TRBJ2-1, with a weak D call TRBD2 (5 bases). Per germline, CDR1 SNHLY and CDR2 FYNNEI. CDR3 length: 14 residues. V shed 7 bases and J shed 10 bases, with 20 bases lying between them. CDR3 sequence reads: CASKRSSQWEEQFF. In DNA, the CDR3 is TGTGCCAGCAAACGCTCGTCCCAGTGGGAGGAGCAGTTCTTC. Combining the CDR3 with reference TRBV2 and TRBJ2-1 gives the whole variable domain EPEVTQTPSHQVTQMGQEVILRCVPISNHLYFYWYRQILGQKVEFLVSFYNNEISEKSEIFDDQFSVERPDGSNFTLKIRSTKLEDSAMYFCASKRSSQWEEQFFGPGTRLTVL.

V and J are TRBV5-5 and TRBJ2-7; no definite D call. V was pared by 0 bases and J by 3 bases, with 7 bases between. The germline gives CDR1 SGHKS, CDR2 YYEKEE (reference sequence). The CDR3 contains 13 residues. CDR3 DNA sequence: TGTGCCAGCAGCTTGGGGCAGTTCTACGAGCAGTACTTC. Translated, it gives CASSLGQFYEQYF.

The V and J genes are TRBV18 and TRBJ2-5; 9 positions match TRBD1. The J segment lost 4 bases and the V segment lost 3 bases, leaving 9 bases of the junction unmatched. CDR3 length equals 16 residues. Per germline, CDR1 KGHSH and CDR2 LQKENI. CDR3 DNA: TGTGCCAGCTCACCGGACAGGGGTTTAGAGGGAGAGACCCAGTACTTC. It encodes CASSPDRGLEGETQYF.

This sequence joins TRBV2 and TRBJ2-7, with a weak D call TRBD2 (6 bases). This CDR3 has 13 amino acids. V lost 4 bases to trimming and J lost 4 bases, with 11 bases between them. Germline lookup yields CDR1 SNHLY and CDR2 FYNNEI. DNA for the CDR3: TGTGCCAGCAGTGCGGTGGGGGGTTACGAGCAGTACTTC. This gives the protein CASSAVGGYEQYF. Full variable domain (rest looked up from reference TRBV2 and TRBJ2-7): EPEVTQTPSHQVTQMGQEVILRCVPISNHLYFYWYRQILGQKVEFLVSFYNNEISEKSEIFDDQFSVERPDGSNFTLKIRSTKLEDSAMYFCASSAVGGYEQYFGPGTRLTVT.

The V and J genes are TRBV18 and TRBJ2-7; 8 bases are shared with TRBD1. J gave up 2 bases and V 5 bases, and 14 bases lay outside the gene matches. From germline, CDR1 is KGHSH and CDR2 LQKENI. The CDR3 runs to 17 residues. CDR3 region: CASSGQATTTGAYEQYF. CDR3 sequence (DNA): TGTGCCAGCTCAGGACAAGCCACAACGACAGGGGCCTACGAGCAGTACTTC.

The chain employs TRBV5-1 and TRBJ2-5; the match to TRBD1 covers 12 bases. V shed 0 bases, J shed 5 bases, and the junction held 5 bases outside the gene matches. CDR1 SGHRS and CDR2 YFSETQ come from the germline V gene. The CDR3 is 16 residues long. CDR3 sequence (DNA): TGCGCCAGCAGCTTGGGGGACAGGGGGCGCGATGAGACCCAGTACTTC. It translates to CASSLGDRGRDETQYF.

The V and J genes are TRBV19 and TRBJ1-5, with D unclear. CDR3 length: 14 residues. The V gene lost 1 base and the J gene lost 6 bases, with 10 bases spanning the gap. The germline V gene encodes CDR1 LNHDA and CDR2 SQIVND (reference sequence). CDR3 loop: CASSIGRERQPQHF. In DNA, the CDR3 is TGTGCCAGTAGTATAGGGAGAGAGCGTCAGCCCCAGCATTTT. The entire variable domain, with the rest obtained from reference TRBV19 and TRBJ1-5, is as follows: DGGITQSPKYLFRKEGQNVTLSCEQNLNHDAMYWYRQDPGQGLRLIYYSQIVNDFQKGDIAEGYSVSREKKESFPLTVTSAQKNPTAFYLCASSIGRERQPQHFGDGTRLSIL.

The chain joins TRBV6-2 or TRBV6-3 to TRBJ2-7, with 12 nucleotides matching TRBD1. Trimming took 7 bases from V and 7 from J; bases not matched to a gene: 11. Looked up from germline, CDR1 is MNHEY and CDR2 is SVGEGT. The CDR3 length is 15 residues. CDR3 DNA sequence: TGTGCCAGCACCCCGGGGGGACAGGGGGCTCCTGAGCAGTACTTC. This sequence encodes CASTPGGQGAPEQYF.

The rearrangement links TRBV7-9 to TRBJ1-2; D possibly corresponds to TRBD1 (5 bases). In germline, CDR1 is SEHNR, CDR2 FQNEAQ (reference sequence). This CDR3 comprises 15 residues. The V end was cut by 5 bases, the J end by 4 bases, with 17 bases between. CDR3 region: CASSRSGGEGYGYTF. For the CDR3, the DNA is TGTGCCAGCAGCCGGAGCGGAGGGGAAGGCTATGGCTACACCTTC.

J is TRBJ1-5 and V is TRBV19; D call uncertain. CDR3 size: 14 residues. Germline lookup yields CDR1 LNHDA and CDR2 SQIVND (reference sequence). V was clipped by 5 bases and J by 7 bases, with 15 bases between them. CDR3 sequence (DNA): TGTGCCAGTAGTCCACGGCCGGGTATCCAGCCCCAGCATTTT. Translated, it gives CASSPRPGIQPQHF.

The chain has TRBV5-4 and TRBJ2-1; a possible D gene is TRBD2 (5 bases). V gave up 1 base and J gave up 4 bases, with 9 bases separating them. The CDR3 length is 14 residues. CDR1 is SGHNT, CDR2 YYREEE, per germline (reference sequence). The CDR3 is CASSLIGMYNEQFF. CDR3 bases: TGTGCCAGCAGCTTGATCGGGATGTACAATGAGCAGTTCTTC. Filled out from reference TRBV5-4 and TRBJ2-1, the complete variable domain reads ETGVTQSPTHLIKTRGQQVTLRCSSQSGHNTVSWYQQALGQGPQFIFQYYREEENGRGNFPPRFSGLQFPNYSSELNVNALELDDSALYLCASSLIGMYNEQFFGPGTRLTVL.

The V and J genes are TRBV11-2 and TRBJ2-7; D is unresolved. Trimming shortened V by 5 bases and J by 2 bases, and 4 bases separated the two germline ends. This CDR3 comprises 11 residues. CDR1 SGHAT and CDR2 FQNNGV come from the germline V gene. The CDR3 is CASSLTYEQYF. As DNA, the CDR3 is TGTGCCAGCAGCCTAACCTACGAGCAGTACTTC.

The chain carries TRBV30 and TRBJ2-5, with D perhaps matching TRBD2 (6 bases). The CDR3 covers 14 residues. Germline V gene lookup returns CDR1 GTSNPN and CDR2 SVGIG (reference sequence). CDR3 sequence (DNA): TGTGCGTCTGGACGGAGGGCTAGGAAAGAGACCCAGTACTTC. It codes for CASGRRARKETQYF.

This chain connects TRBV5-5 to TRBJ2-7; TRBD2 might be the D (5 bases). The CDR3 is made up of 14 amino acids. Germline assignment: CDR1 SGHKS and CDR2 YYEKEE (reference sequence). Trimming pared 2 bases from V and 0 bases from J, leaving 9 bases between. The CDR3 loop reads CASSLEDFSYEQYF. Here the CDR3 DNA reads TGTGCCAGCAGCTTAGAGGACTTCTCCTACGAGCAGTACTTC.

The rearrangement joins TRBV3-1 (or the pseudogene TRBV3-2) to TRBJ2-3; TRBD2 is a possible D gene (5 bases). The CDR3 covers 15 residues. With 2 bases removed from V and 1 base from J, the gap between germline ends came to 10 bases. Germline V gene lookup returns CDR1 LGHDT and CDR2 YNNKEL (reference sequence). CDR3 sequence (DNA): TGTGCCAGCAGCCAAAGCGGAGCCCGCACAGATACGCAGTATTTT. It encodes CASSQSGARTDTQYF.

The rearrangement links TRBV3-1 (or the pseudogene TRBV3-2) to TRBJ1-2, with 7 nucleotides matching TRBD1. From germline, CDR1 is LGHDT and CDR2 YNNKEL (reference sequence). The CDR3 runs to 16 residues. Trimming took 4 bases from V and 4 from J; bases not matched to a gene: 12. CDR3 sequence: CASSLRTGPTGYGYTF. CDR3 sequence (DNA): TGTGCCAGCAGCCTCCGGACAGGCCCCACTGGCTATGGCTACACCTTC.

The rearrangement links TRBV4-2 to TRBJ2-3, with D possibly matching TRBD2 (6 bases). The CDR3 has 15 amino acids. V dropped 1 base and J dropped 2 bases, with 10 bases sitting between them. Germline-derived CDR1 and CDR2 are LGHNA and YNFKEQ. CDR3 protein: CASSQVGGLTDTQYF. In DNA form, the CDR3 reads TGTGCCAGCAGCCAAGTTGGGGGACTCACAGATACGCAGTATTTT.

This clone was observed once. The genes are TRBV15 and TRBJ2-5; perhaps TRBD2 as D (7 bases). Germline V gives CDR1 LNHNV, CDR2 YYDKDF (reference sequence). V lost 4 bases and J lost 5, with 17 bases in between. The CDR3 is 15 residues long. As DNA, the CDR3 is TGTGCCACCAGCACTAGAGGGGGGGATAGGGAGACCCAGTACTTC. It translates to CATSTRGGDRETQYF.

The genes are TRBV7-9 and TRBJ1-4; TRBD1 matches 9 bases. With 5 bases clipped from V and 7 bases from J, the junction kept 5 bases outside the gene matches. Germline-derived CDR1 and CDR2 are SEHNR and FQNEAQ (reference sequence). The CDR3 sequence is 14 residues long. The CDR3 sequence is CASSPGQGAEKLFF. The CDR3, as DNA: TGTGCCAGCAGCCCGGGACAGGGTGCTGAAAAACTGTTTTTT.

V is TRBV5-5 and J is TRBJ2-4; tentatively, D is TRBD1 (5 bases). This CDR3 has 15 amino acids. V gave up 0 bases and J gave up 11 bases, with 18 bases separating them. CDR1 SGHKS and CDR2 YYEKEE come from the germline V gene (reference sequence). In DNA form, the CDR3 reads TGTGCCAGCAGCTTGGAGGGGCAGGGTCTTATGGTTCAGTACTTC. Translating gives CASSLEGQGLMVQYF.